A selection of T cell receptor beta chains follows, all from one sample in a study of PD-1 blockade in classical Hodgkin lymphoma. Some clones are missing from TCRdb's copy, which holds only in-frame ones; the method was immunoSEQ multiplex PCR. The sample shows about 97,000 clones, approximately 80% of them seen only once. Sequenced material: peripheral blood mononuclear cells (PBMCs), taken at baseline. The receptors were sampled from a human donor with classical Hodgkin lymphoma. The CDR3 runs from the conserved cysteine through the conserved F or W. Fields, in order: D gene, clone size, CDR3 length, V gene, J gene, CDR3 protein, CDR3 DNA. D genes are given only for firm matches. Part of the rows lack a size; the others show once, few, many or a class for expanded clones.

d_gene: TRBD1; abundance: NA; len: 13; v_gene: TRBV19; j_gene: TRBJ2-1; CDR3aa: CASSIPGGDEQFF; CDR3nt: TGTGCCAGTAGTATCCCAGGGGGCGATGAGCAGTTCTTC
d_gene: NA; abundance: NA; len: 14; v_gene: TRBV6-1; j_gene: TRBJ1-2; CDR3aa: CASSEALRGYGYTF; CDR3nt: TGTGCCAGCAGTGAAGCTCTGAGAGGATATGGCTACACCTTC
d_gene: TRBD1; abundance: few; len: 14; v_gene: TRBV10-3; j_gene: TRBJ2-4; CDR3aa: CAISDRDRENIQYF; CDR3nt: TGTGCCATCAGCGACAGGGACCGGGAAAACATTCAGTACTTC
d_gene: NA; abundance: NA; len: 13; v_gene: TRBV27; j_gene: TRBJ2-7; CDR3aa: CASSFSSFYEQYF; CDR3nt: TGTGCCAGCAGTTTTTCTAGCTTCTACGAGCAGTACTTC
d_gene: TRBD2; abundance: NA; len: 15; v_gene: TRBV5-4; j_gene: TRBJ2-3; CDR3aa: CASTQPGLQTDTQYF; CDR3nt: TGTGCCAGCACTCAGCCGGGACTACAGACAGATACGCAGTATTTT
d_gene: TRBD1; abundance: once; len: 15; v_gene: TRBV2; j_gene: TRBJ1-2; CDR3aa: CASSRTGGASVGYTF; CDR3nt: TGTGCCAGCAGCAGGACAGGGGGCGCGTCAGTTGGCTACACCTTC
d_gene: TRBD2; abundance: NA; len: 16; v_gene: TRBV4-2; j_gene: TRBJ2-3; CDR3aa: CASSQEAGGPWDTQYF; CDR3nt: TGTGCCAGCAGCCAAGAAGCGGGAGGGCCATGGGATACGCAGTATTTT
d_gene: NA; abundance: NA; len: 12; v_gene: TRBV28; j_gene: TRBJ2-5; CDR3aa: CASSLSAKTQYF; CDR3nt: TGTGCCAGCAGTTTATCGGCCAAGACCCAGTACTTC
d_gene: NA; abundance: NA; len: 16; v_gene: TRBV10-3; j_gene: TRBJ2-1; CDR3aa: CAISAAGTRVGNEQFF; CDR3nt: TGTGCCATCAGTGCAGCCGGGACTCGGGTGGGGAATGAGCAGTTCTTC
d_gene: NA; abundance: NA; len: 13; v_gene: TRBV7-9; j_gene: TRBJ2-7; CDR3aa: CASSSGIYYEQYF; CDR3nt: TGTGCCAGCAGCTCCGGGATCTACTACGAGCAGTACTTC
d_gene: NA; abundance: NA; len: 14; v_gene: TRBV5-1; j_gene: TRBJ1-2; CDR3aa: CASSLTEAGRGYTF; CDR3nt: TGCGCCAGCAGCTTAACGGAGGCAGGGCGCGGCTACACCTTC